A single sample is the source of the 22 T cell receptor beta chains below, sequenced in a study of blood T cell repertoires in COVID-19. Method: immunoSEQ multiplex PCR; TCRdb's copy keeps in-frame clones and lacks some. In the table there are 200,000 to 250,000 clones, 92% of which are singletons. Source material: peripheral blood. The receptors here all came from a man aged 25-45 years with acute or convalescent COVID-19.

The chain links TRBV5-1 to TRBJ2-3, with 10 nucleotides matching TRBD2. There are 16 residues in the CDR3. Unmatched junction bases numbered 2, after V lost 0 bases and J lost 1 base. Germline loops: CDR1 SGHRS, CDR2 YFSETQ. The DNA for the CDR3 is TGCGCCAGCAGCTTGGAAGGGACTAGCGGCACAGATACGCAGTATTTT. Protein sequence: CASSLEGTSGTDTQYF.

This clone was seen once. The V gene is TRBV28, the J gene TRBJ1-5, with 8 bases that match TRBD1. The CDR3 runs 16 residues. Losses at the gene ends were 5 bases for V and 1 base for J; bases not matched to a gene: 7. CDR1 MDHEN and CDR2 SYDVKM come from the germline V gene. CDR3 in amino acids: CASSPMGQASNQPQHF. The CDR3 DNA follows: TGTGCCAGCAGTCCCATGGGACAGGCGAGCAATCAGCCCCAGCATTTT.

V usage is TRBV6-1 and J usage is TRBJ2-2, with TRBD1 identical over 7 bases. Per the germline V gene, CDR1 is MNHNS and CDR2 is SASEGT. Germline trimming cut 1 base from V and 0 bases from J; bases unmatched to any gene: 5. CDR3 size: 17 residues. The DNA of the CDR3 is TGTGCCAGCAGTGAAGTCCCGGGACAGTCGAACACCGGGGAGCTGTTTTTT. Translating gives CASSEVPGQSNTGELFF.

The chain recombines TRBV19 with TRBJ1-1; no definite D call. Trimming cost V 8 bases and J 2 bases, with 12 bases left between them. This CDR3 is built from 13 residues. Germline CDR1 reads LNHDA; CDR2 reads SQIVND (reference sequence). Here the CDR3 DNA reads TGTGCCAGTCGGTGGCAGCGAAACACTGAAGCTTTCTTT. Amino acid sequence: CASRWQRNTEAFF.

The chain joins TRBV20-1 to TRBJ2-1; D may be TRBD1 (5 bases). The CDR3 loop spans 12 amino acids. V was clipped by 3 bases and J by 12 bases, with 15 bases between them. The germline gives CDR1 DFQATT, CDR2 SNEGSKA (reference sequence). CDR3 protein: CSASRQGRVQFF. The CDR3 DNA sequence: TGCAGTGCTAGTCGCCAGGGCCGGGTGCAGTTCTTC.

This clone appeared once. The CDR3 DNA follows: TGTGCCAGCAGCGAGGGGGCCCTCGCGGCAGGGGAGCTGTTTTTT. Its protein product is CASSEGALAAGELFF. The V and J genes are TRBV9 and TRBJ2-2; 7 bases fit TRBD1. With V trimmed by 3 bases and J by 8 bases, 10 bases remained unmatched. Germline CDR1 reads SGDLS; CDR2 reads YYNGEE. CDR3 size: 15 residues.

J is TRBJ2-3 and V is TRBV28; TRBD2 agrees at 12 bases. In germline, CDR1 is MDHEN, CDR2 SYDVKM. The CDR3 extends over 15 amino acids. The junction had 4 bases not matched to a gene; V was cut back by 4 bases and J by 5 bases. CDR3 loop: CASSSRTSGEDTQYF. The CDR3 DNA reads TGTGCCAGCAGTTCAAGGACTAGCGGGGAAGATACGCAGTATTTT.

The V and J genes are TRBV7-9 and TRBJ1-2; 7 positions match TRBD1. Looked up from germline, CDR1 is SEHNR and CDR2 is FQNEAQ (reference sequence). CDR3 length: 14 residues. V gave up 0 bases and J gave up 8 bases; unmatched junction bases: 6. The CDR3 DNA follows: TGTGCCAGCAGCTTAGCCGGGACAGCCCTCGGCTACACCTTC. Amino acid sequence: CASSLAGTALGYTF.

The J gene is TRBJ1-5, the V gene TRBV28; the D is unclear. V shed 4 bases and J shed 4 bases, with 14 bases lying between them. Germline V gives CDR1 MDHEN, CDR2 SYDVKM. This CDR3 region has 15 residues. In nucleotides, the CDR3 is TGTGCCAGCAGTTCCTCGAGTGCGGGTAATCAGCCCCAGCATTTT. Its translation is CASSSSSAGNQPQHF.

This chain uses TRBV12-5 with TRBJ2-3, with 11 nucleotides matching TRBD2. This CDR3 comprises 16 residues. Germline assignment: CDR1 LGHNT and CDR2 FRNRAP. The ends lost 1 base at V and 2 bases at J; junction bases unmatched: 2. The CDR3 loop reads CASGLGLAGSTDTQYF. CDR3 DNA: TGTGCTAGTGGTTTGGGACTAGCGGGGTCCACAGATACGCAGTATTTT.

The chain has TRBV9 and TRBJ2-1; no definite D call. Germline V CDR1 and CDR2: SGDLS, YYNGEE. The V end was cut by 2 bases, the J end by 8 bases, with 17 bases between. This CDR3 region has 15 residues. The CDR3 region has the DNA TGTGCCAGCAGCGTGGCCGGGTCCCCCCGCCATGAGCAGTTCTTC. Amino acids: CASSVAGSPRHEQFF. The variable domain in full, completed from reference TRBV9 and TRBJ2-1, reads DSGVTQTPKHLITATGQRVTLRCSPRSGDLSVYWYQQSLDQGLQFLIQYYNGEERAKGNILERFSAQQFPDLHSELNLSSLELGDSALYFCASSVAGSPRHEQFFGPGTRLTVL.

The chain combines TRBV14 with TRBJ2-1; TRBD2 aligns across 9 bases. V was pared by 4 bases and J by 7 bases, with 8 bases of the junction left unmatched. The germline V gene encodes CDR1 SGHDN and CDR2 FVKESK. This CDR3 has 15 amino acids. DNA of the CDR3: TGTGCCAGCAGCCGCGCGGGGGGGCGTCTTAATGAGCAGTTCTTC. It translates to CASSRAGGRLNEQFF. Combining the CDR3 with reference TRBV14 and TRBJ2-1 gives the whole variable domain EAGVTQFPSHSVIEKGQTVTLRCDPISGHDNLYWYRRVMGKEIKFLLHFVKESKQDESGMPNNRFLAERTGGTYSTLKVQPAELEDSGVYFCASSRAGGRLNEQFFGPGTRLTVL.

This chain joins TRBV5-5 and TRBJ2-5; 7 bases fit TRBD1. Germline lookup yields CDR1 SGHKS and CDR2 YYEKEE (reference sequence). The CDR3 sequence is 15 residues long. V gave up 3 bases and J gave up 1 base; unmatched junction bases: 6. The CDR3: CASSSTTGAQETQYF. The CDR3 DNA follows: TGTGCCAGCAGCTCAACAACAGGGGCCCAAGAGACCCAGTACTTC.

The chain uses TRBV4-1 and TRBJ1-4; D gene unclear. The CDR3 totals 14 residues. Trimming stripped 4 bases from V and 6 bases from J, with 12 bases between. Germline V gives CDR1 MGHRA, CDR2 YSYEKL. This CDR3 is CASSPPGAYEKLFF. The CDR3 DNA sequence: TGCGCCAGCAGCCCCCCGGGTGCTTATGAAAAACTGTTTTTT.

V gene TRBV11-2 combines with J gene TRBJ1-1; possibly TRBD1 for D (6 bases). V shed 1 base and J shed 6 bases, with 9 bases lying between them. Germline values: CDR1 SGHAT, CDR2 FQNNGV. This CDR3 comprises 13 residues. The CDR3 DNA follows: TGTGCCAGCAGCTTAGGCGGGGGCTCTGAAGCTTTCTTT. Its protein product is CASSLGGGSEAFF.

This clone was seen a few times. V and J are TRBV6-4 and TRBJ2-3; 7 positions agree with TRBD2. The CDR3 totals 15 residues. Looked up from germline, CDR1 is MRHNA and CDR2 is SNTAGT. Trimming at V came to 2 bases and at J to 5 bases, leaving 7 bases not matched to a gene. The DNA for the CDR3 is TGTGCCAGCAGTGACAGGGCGGGAGCGGTAGATACGCAGTATTTT. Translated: CASSDRAGAVDTQYF.

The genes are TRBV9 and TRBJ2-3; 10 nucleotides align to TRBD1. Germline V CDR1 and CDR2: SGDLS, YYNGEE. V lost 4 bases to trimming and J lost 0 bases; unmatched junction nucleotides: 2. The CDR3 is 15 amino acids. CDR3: CASSRQGASTDTQYF. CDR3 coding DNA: TGTGCCAGCAGCAGACAGGGGGCAAGCACAGATACGCAGTATTTT.

The CDR3 reads CASIEGRERSNEQFF. CDR3 in DNA: TGTGCCAGCATCGAGGGGCGGGAAAGGAGCAATGAGCAGTTCTTC. The chain combines TRBV25-1 with TRBJ2-1; a possible D gene is TRBD2 (6 bases). The CDR3 is made up of 15 amino acids. The V end was cut by 7 bases, the J end by 6 bases, with 19 bases between. Germline V gene data show CDR1 as MGHDK and CDR2 as SYGVNS.

This CDR3 is CASSSGQGGGYTF. As DNA, the CDR3 is TGTGCCAGCAGTTCGGGACAGGGGGGAGGCTACACCTTC. The chain employs TRBV6-5 and TRBJ1-2; TRBD1 matches 11 bases. This CDR3 has 13 residues. After removal of 4 bases from V and 8 bases from J, the junction contained 3 bases not matched to a gene. Germline CDR1 reads MNHEY; CDR2 reads SVGAGI.

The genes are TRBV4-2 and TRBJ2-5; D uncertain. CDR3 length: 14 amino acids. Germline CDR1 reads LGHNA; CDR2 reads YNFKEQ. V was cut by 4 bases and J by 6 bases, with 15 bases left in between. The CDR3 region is CASSPPEDTKTQYF. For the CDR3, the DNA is TGTGCCAGCAGCCCCCCCGAAGACACAAAGACCCAGTACTTC.

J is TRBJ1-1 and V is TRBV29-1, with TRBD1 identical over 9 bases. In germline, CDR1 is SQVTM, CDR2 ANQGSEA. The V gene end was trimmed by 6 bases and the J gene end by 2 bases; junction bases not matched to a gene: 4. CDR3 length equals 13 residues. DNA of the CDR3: TGCAGCGTGCGGGGACAGGGCAACACTGAAGCTTTCTTT. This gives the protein CSVRGQGNTEAFF.

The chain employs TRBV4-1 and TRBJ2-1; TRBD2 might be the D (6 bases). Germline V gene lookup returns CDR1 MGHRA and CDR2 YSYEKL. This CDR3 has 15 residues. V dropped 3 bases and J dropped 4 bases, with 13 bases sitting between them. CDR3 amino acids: CASSQQEGFYNEQFF. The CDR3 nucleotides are TGCGCCAGCAGCCAGCAGGAGGGCTTTTACAATGAGCAGTTCTTC.